The entry that follows covers one T cell receptor beta chain sequence. This sample was taken from a study of human T cells and chemical hapten exposure. Time point: healthy volunteer bleed at 6 weeks. Unseparated into fractions, whole blood served as the source from which total RNA was extracted. The study's library attached unique molecular identifiers to single cDNA molecules. TCRdb used MiXCR to reprocess the RACE reads, holding one entry per CDR3 protein. The sample holds approximately 84,000 distinct CDR3 sequences; about 8.6% are singletons and the top ten take 1.5%. Germline CDR1 LGHNT, CDR2 FRNRAP. The CDR3 contains 12 residues. V was pared by 5 bases and J by 5 bases, with 7 bases between.

Sequenced sample: whole blood. The origin of this receptor is a male donor in good health. Some clones in this sample may be carry-over from other donors' samples. This chain connects TRBV12-5 to TRBJ1-5; D uncertain. The CDR3 bases are TGTGCTAGTGGTGAGGGAGATCAGCCCCAGCATTTT. The encoded protein is CASGEGDQPQHF.